The rows below give T cell receptor beta chains drawn from one sample of a study of shared clonotypes between healthy human individuals. Data came from immunoSEQ multiplex PCR; TCRdb stores just in-frame clones and leaves some out. This sample has a few million clones, with less than 95% found just once. Sequencing input: naive CD4+ T cells from PBMCs. The receptors derive from a man between 18 and 29 years old in good health. Some clones in this sample may be carry-over from other donors' samples. Each CDR3 is given with its conserved first and last residue. A D gene is named only where the DNA matches it firmly. Only part of the rows carry a size: once, few, many, or a class if the clone is expanded.

J gene,clone size,D gene,V gene,CDR3 DNA,CDR3 protein
TRBJ2-1,.,.,TRBV7-3,TGTGCCAGCAGCACCCAGGGCCTCTCCTACAATGAGCAGTTCTTC,CASSTQGLSYNEQFF
TRBJ1-4,.,TRBD1,TRBV28,TGTGCCAGCAGCCAACCCCGGGACAGGCTATCTGGCGAAAAACTGTTTTTT,CASSQPRDRLSGEKLFF
TRBJ1-1,.,.,TRBV25-1,TGTGCCAGCAGTGGGGGCAGAGCTTTCTTT,CASSGGRAFF
TRBJ1-2,.,TRBD1,TRBV19,TGTGCCAGTAAGGGGGGGACAGGGGATCGACGCGGCTACACCTTC,CASKGGTGDRRGYTF
TRBJ1-3,.,.,TRBV7-9,TGTGCCAGCAGCTTCGGATTTGCTGGAAACACCATATATTTT,CASSFGFAGNTIYF
TRBJ2-1,once,.,TRBV15,TGTGCCACCAGCTGGACAGCCTCGTACAATGAGCAGTTCTTC,CATSWTASYNEQFF
TRBJ2-5,.,TRBD2,TRBV15,TGTGCCACCAGCACGGGAGGACAAGAGACCCAGTACTTC,CATSTGGQETQYF
TRBJ2-5,.,.,TRBV2,TGTGCCAGGGGAAGACGAGGAGAGACCCAGTACTTC,CARGRRGETQYF
TRBJ2-5,.,.,TRBV9,TGTGCCAGCACCTATCTGGAGACCCAGTACTTC,CASTYLETQYF
TRBJ2-3,.,TRBD2,TRBV5-1,TGCGCCAGCAGCCCGGGACTAGCGGACACAGATACGCAGTATTTT,CASSPGLADTDTQYF
TRBJ2-7,.,.,TRBV10-3,TGTGCCATCACCGACGGGGGTAGCTCCTACGAGCAGTACTTC,CAITDGGSSYEQYF
TRBJ1-1,few,.,TRBV30,TGTGCCTGGGCGAGAATGAACACTGAAGCTTTCTTT,CAWARMNTEAFF
TRBJ1-5,.,.,TRBV19,TGTGCCAGTAGCGGACAGCTCCTTAGCAATCAGCCCCAGCATTTT,CASSGQLLSNQPQHF
TRBJ2-1,once,.,TRBV5-1,TGCGCCAGCAGCCCTGTCGGCGGAACTTTTTACAATGAGCAGTTCTTC,CASSPVGGTFYNEQFF
TRBJ2-7,.,.,TRBV5-1,TGCGCCAGCAGCTTGGGTTTTGGGGCACCTAAAGGGGACTACGAGCAGTACTTC,CASSLGFGAPKGDYEQYF
TRBJ2-2,few,.,TRBV9,TGTGCCAGCAGCCGGATGTACACCGGGGAGCTGTTTTTT,CASSRMYTGELFF
TRBJ1-1,.,.,TRBV29-1,TGCAGCGTTGAGGGGGTCTACACTGAAGCTTTCTTT,CSVEGVYTEAFF
TRBJ2-3,.,.,TRBV7-2,TGTGCCAGCAGCAGGCGGGAAGGCACAGATACGCAGTATTTT,CASSRREGTDTQYF
TRBJ2-3,.,.,TRBV9,TGTGCCAGCAGCTCTCCGACGGGAGCTTTAGGCACAGATACGCAGTATTTT,CASSSPTGALGTDTQYF
TRBJ1-2,.,.,TRBV9,TGTGCCAGCAGCCCCTCGGGGGGAAAGGTCTATGGCTACACCTTC,CASSPSGGKVYGYTF